This is a list of T cell receptor beta chains from one sample in a study of glioma-infiltrating T cells after dendritic cell vaccination. Measured with immunoSEQ multiplex PCR; TCRdb has only the in-frame clones, and not every one. The repertoire holds about 92,000 clones, with 85% to 90% as singletons. Sample: blood, taken before dendritic cell vaccination. These receptors came from a human donor with glioblastoma. Each CDR3 is given with its conserved first and last residue. Fields, in order: CDR3 DNA, CDR3 protein, clone size, J gene, D gene, V gene. D genes are given only for firm matches. Where a row states a size, it is once, few, many or the class of an expanded clone; other rows omit it.

cdr3_nt: TGTGCCAGCAGTAGATCAGGGCTAACTTCTGAAGCTTTCTTT
cdr3_aa: CASSRSGLTSEAFF
clone_size: .
j_call: TRBJ1-1
d_call: .
v_call: TRBV25-1

cdr3_nt: TGTGCCAGCAGCTCCAGACAGGGGAACTATGGCTACACCTTC
cdr3_aa: CASSSRQGNYGYTF
clone_size: .
j_call: TRBJ1-2
d_call: TRBD1
v_call: TRBV7-2

cdr3_nt: TGTGCCTGGAGTGTACGGGCGGGACCCCAAGAGACCCAGTACTTC
cdr3_aa: CAWSVRAGPQETQYF
clone_size: once
j_call: TRBJ2-5
d_call: .
v_call: TRBV30

cdr3_nt: TGTGCCAGCAGGGAGGCAGATACGCAGTATTTT
cdr3_aa: CASREADTQYF
clone_size: .
j_call: TRBJ2-3
d_call: .
v_call: TRBV5-4

cdr3_nt: TGTGCCAGCAGTTACCTAGCGGGGGTAAGCTACAATGAGCAGTTCTTC
cdr3_aa: CASSYLAGVSYNEQFF
clone_size: .
j_call: TRBJ2-1
d_call: TRBD2
v_call: TRBV6-5

cdr3_nt: TGTGCCAGCAGTGAAGTCTTCCCCGGGACAGCTTACGAGCAGTACTTC
cdr3_aa: CASSEVFPGTAYEQYF
clone_size: .
j_call: TRBJ2-7
d_call: TRBD1
v_call: TRBV6-1

cdr3_nt: TGCAGCGTTTACCTAAGCCCGAACTATGGCTACACCTTC
cdr3_aa: CSVYLSPNYGYTF
clone_size: .
j_call: TRBJ1-2
d_call: .
v_call: TRBV29-1

cdr3_nt: TGTGCCAGCAGCTGGGGACAGGGTAGGTCCACTGAAGCTTTCTTT
cdr3_aa: CASSWGQGRSTEAFF
clone_size: .
j_call: TRBJ1-1
d_call: TRBD1
v_call: TRBV7-2

cdr3_nt: TGTGCCAGCAGTTACCTAGCGGGAGCCGCCTACGAGCAGTACTTC
cdr3_aa: CASSYLAGAAYEQYF
clone_size: .
j_call: TRBJ2-7
d_call: TRBD2
v_call: TRBV27

cdr3_nt: TGTGCCAGCAGTCCCCACCCCAGGGGCTACGAGCAGTACTTC
cdr3_aa: CASSPHPRGYEQYF
clone_size: .
j_call: TRBJ2-7
d_call: .
v_call: TRBV27

cdr3_nt: TGTGCCAGCAGTTTGCAGACAGGGACAATCTATGGCTACACCTTC
cdr3_aa: CASSLQTGTIYGYTF
clone_size: .
j_call: TRBJ1-2
d_call: TRBD1
v_call: TRBV6-6

cdr3_nt: TGTGCCAGCAGCGTAGGCGGGGGCGGGACAGATACGCAGTATTTT
cdr3_aa: CASSVGGGGTDTQYF
clone_size: .
j_call: TRBJ2-3
d_call: .
v_call: TRBV9

cdr3_nt: TGTGCCAGCAGCCCCGCCCGGGACACGATGGCAGATACGCAGTATTTT
cdr3_aa: CASSPARDTMADTQYF
clone_size: .
j_call: TRBJ2-3
d_call: .
v_call: TRBV6-6

cdr3_nt: TGTGCCAGCAGTGCAGGAGCGGGGGGTTCCAAAAACATTCAGTACTTC
cdr3_aa: CASSAGAGGSKNIQYF
clone_size: .
j_call: TRBJ2-4
d_call: TRBD2
v_call: TRBV6-1

cdr3_nt: TGTGCCAGCAGTGAAGTGGGCCTGGATCAGCCCCAGCATTTT
cdr3_aa: CASSEVGLDQPQHF
clone_size: .
j_call: TRBJ1-5
d_call: .
v_call: TRBV25-1

cdr3_nt: TGTGCCAGTAAGGGACAGGGGGCCCGGGAGCTGTTTTTT
cdr3_aa: CASKGQGARELFF
clone_size: .
j_call: TRBJ2-2
d_call: TRBD1
v_call: TRBV19

cdr3_nt: TGCGCCAGCAGCTTCGGTCCAGGGGGCCTTTACTCCTACGAGCAGTACTTC
cdr3_aa: CASSFGPGGLYSYEQYF
clone_size: .
j_call: TRBJ2-7
d_call: TRBD1
v_call: TRBV5-1

cdr3_nt: TGTGCCAGCAACAGGGACAGAAACTCTGGAAACACCATATATTTT
cdr3_aa: CASNRDRNSGNTIYF
clone_size: .
j_call: TRBJ1-3
d_call: TRBD1
v_call: TRBV2

cdr3_nt: TGTGCCAGCAGCTTCCGACTAGCGGGCTATGAGCAGTTCTTC
cdr3_aa: CASSFRLAGYEQFF
clone_size: .
j_call: TRBJ2-1
d_call: TRBD2
v_call: TRBV7-6

cdr3_nt: TGTGCCAGCAGCTCAACCGGACAGGGCCTGGGTGGCTACACCTTC
cdr3_aa: CASSSTGQGLGGYTF
clone_size: once
j_call: TRBJ1-2
d_call: TRBD1
v_call: TRBV7-3

cdr3_nt: TGTGCCAGCAGCTTGGTTCAGGGCGACACCGGGGAGCTGTTTTTT
cdr3_aa: CASSLVQGDTGELFF
clone_size: .
j_call: TRBJ2-2
d_call: .
v_call: TRBV5-6

cdr3_nt: TGTGCCAGCAGCCCCCGGGGGGCGGGGGGGTCCTACGAGCAGTACTTC
cdr3_aa: CASSPRGAGGSYEQYF
clone_size: .
j_call: TRBJ2-7
d_call: TRBD2
v_call: TRBV9

cdr3_nt: TGTGCCAGCAGCTCGGACAGGGGCTCCTACGAGCAGTACTTC
cdr3_aa: CASSSDRGSYEQYF
clone_size: .
j_call: TRBJ2-7
d_call: TRBD1
v_call: TRBV7-9

cdr3_nt: TGTGCCAGCAGCGGGGACAGGGTCTCAGATACGCAGTATTTT
cdr3_aa: CASSGDRVSDTQYF
clone_size: once
j_call: TRBJ2-3
d_call: TRBD1
v_call: TRBV5-4

cdr3_nt: TGTGCCTGGAGCGAAGGAGCTAGCTCCTACAATGAGCAGTTCTTC
cdr3_aa: CAWSEGASSYNEQFF
clone_size: .
j_call: TRBJ2-1
d_call: .
v_call: TRBV30

cdr3_nt: TGTGCCAGCAGCCGAATACAACACGAAGCTTTCTTT
cdr3_aa: CASSRIQHEAFF
clone_size: few
j_call: TRBJ1-1
d_call: .
v_call: TRBV7-9

cdr3_nt: TGTGCCAGCAGTCAAATCCCCGAGAATTCACCCCTCCACTTT
cdr3_aa: CASSQIPENSPLHF
clone_size: .
j_call: TRBJ1-6
d_call: .
v_call: TRBV6-5

cdr3_nt: TGCGCCAGCAGCTTGGTCGGACAGGTAGATACGCAGTATTTT
cdr3_aa: CASSLVGQVDTQYF
clone_size: .
j_call: TRBJ2-3
d_call: TRBD1
v_call: TRBV5-1

cdr3_nt: TGCGCCAGCAGCTCAGTGGCCGGCGGTGGCTACACCTTC
cdr3_aa: CASSSVAGGGYTF
clone_size: once
j_call: TRBJ1-2
d_call: .
v_call: TRBV5-1

cdr3_nt: TGTGCCAGCAGCCCCGGGGGGGCTAATGACTACGAGCAGTACTTC
cdr3_aa: CASSPGGANDYEQYF
clone_size: .
j_call: TRBJ2-7
d_call: TRBD2
v_call: TRBV5-4

cdr3_nt: TGTGCCAGCAGCTTATTGGGCAGGGGGCTTTCCTACGAGCAGTACTTC
cdr3_aa: CASSLLGRGLSYEQYF
clone_size: once
j_call: TRBJ2-7
d_call: TRBD1
v_call: TRBV11-2

cdr3_nt: TGTGCCAGCAGCTTAGAGGGGGAGATGGGGGTGAATGAGCAGTTCTTC
cdr3_aa: CASSLEGEMGVNEQFF
clone_size: .
j_call: TRBJ2-1
d_call: .
v_call: TRBV13

cdr3_nt: TGTGCCAGCAGCCCAGACAGGCCTTCCTACGAGCAGTACTTC
cdr3_aa: CASSPDRPSYEQYF
clone_size: .
j_call: TRBJ2-7
d_call: .
v_call: TRBV9

cdr3_nt: TGTGCCAGCAGCACGCCAAACGAGCGGGCGGGCACCTACGAGCAGTACTTC
cdr3_aa: CASSTPNERAGTYEQYF
clone_size: .
j_call: TRBJ2-7
d_call: .
v_call: TRBV9

cdr3_nt: TGCGCCAGCAGCTTGGGGGAACAGGGGGAGTCCTACAATGAGCAGTTCTTC
cdr3_aa: CASSLGEQGESYNEQFF
clone_size: few
j_call: TRBJ2-1
d_call: TRBD1
v_call: TRBV5-1

cdr3_nt: TGTGCCAGCAGTGGTCGGGACAGGGACCGCGAGCAGTACTTC
cdr3_aa: CASSGRDRDREQYF
clone_size: .
j_call: TRBJ2-7
d_call: TRBD1
v_call: TRBV27

cdr3_nt: TGTGCCAGTAGCAAAGGGGTAGGGGTCGGAAACATTCAGTACTTC
cdr3_aa: CASSKGVGVGNIQYF
clone_size: once
j_call: TRBJ2-4
d_call: .
v_call: TRBV19

cdr3_nt: TGTGCCAAAGGACAGGGGGCGCTAAAGAAGACCGGGGAGCTGTTTTTT
cdr3_aa: CAKGQGALKKTGELFF
clone_size: .
j_call: TRBJ2-2
d_call: TRBD1
v_call: TRBV2

cdr3_nt: TGCGCCAGCAGCTCGAATCCGGGATCCAAGTTCTATGGCTACACCTTC
cdr3_aa: CASSSNPGSKFYGYTF
clone_size: .
j_call: TRBJ1-2
d_call: .
v_call: TRBV5-1

cdr3_nt: TGTGCCAGCAGTTTCCAGGGGGAATCCTACGAGCAGTACTTC
cdr3_aa: CASSFQGESYEQYF
clone_size: .
j_call: TRBJ2-7
d_call: TRBD1
v_call: TRBV27

cdr3_nt: TGTGCCAGCAGTCCTACAGGAGAGAACACTGAAGCTTTCTTT
cdr3_aa: CASSPTGENTEAFF
clone_size: .
j_call: TRBJ1-1
d_call: .
v_call: TRBV6-5

cdr3_nt: TGTGCCAGCAGCTTAGGAGGGACAGGGCTTGAATATGGCTACACCTTC
cdr3_aa: CASSLGGTGLEYGYTF
clone_size: .
j_call: TRBJ1-2
d_call: TRBD1
v_call: TRBV11-3

cdr3_nt: TGTGCCAGCAGTTACAGGACACATACGCTCTACGAGCAGTACTTC
cdr3_aa: CASSYRTHTLYEQYF
clone_size: few
j_call: TRBJ2-7
d_call: .
v_call: TRBV6-6

cdr3_nt: TGTGCCAGCAGCCGAGGGAATCGGGGTGAAGCTTTCTTT
cdr3_aa: CASSRGNRGEAFF
clone_size: .
j_call: TRBJ1-1
d_call: .
v_call: TRBV7-9

cdr3_nt: TGTGCCAGCTCACCACTAGCGGGAGCCCACGAGCAGTACTTC
cdr3_aa: CASSPLAGAHEQYF
clone_size: .
j_call: TRBJ2-7
d_call: TRBD2
v_call: TRBV18

cdr3_nt: TGTGCCAGCAGCCCGACAGGAATGGCCGGGGAGCTGTTTTTT
cdr3_aa: CASSPTGMAGELFF
clone_size: .
j_call: TRBJ2-2
d_call: .
v_call: TRBV7-3